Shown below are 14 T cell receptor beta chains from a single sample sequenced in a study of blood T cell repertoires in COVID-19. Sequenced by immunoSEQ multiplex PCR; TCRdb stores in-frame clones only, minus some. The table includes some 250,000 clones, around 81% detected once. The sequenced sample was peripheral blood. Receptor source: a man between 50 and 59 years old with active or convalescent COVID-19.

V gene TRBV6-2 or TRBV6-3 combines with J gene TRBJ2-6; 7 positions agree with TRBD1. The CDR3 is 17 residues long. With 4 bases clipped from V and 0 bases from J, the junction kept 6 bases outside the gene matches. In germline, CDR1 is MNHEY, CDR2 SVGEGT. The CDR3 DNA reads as TGTGCCAGCAGTTCCAGGGACAGACCCTCTGGGGCCAACGTCCTGACTTTC. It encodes CASSSRDRPSGANVLTF.

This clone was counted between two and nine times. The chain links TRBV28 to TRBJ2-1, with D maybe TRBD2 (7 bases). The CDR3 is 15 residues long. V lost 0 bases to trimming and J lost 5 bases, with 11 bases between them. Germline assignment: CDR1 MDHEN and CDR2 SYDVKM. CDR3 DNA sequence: TGTGCCAGCAGTTTATGGGGCGGGGGCGACAATGAGCAGTTCTTC. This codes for CASSLWGGGDNEQFF.

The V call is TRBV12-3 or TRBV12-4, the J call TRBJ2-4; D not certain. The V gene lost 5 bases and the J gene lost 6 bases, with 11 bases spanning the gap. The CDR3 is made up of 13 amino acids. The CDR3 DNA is TGTGCCAGCAGTCCTATCAATGGAAACATTCAGTACTTC. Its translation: CASSPINGNIQYF.

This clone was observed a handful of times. The CDR3 reads CASAPAGAYEQYF. In DNA, the CDR3 is TGTGCCAGCGCCCCGGCAGGGGCATACGAGCAGTACTTC. V gene TRBV25-1 combines with J gene TRBJ2-7; D may be TRBD1 (6 bases). Trimming left V 8 bases short and J 4 bases short, with 15 bases between. Germline assignment: CDR1 MGHDK and CDR2 SYGVNS. The CDR3 length is 13 residues.

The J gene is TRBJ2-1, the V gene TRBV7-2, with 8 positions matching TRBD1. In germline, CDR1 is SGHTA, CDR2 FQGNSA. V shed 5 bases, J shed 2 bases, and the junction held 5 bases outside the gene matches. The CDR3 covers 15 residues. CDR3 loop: CASSPRTGTYNEQFF. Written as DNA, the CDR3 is TGTGCCAGCAGCCCGCGGACAGGGACCTACAATGAGCAGTTCTTC. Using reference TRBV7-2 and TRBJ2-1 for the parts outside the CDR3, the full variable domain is GAGVSQSPSNKVTEKGKDVELRCDPISGHTALYWYRQSLGQGLEFLIYFQGNSAPDKSGLPSDRFSAERTGGSVSTLTIQRTQQEDSAVYLCASSPRTGTYNEQFFGPGTRLTVL.

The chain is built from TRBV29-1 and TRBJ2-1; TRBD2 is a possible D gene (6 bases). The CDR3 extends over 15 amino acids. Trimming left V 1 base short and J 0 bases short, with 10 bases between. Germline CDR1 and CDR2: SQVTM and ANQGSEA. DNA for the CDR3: TGCAGCGTTGAAGTAGGAGGGAGCTCCTACAATGAGCAGTTCTTC. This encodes CSVEVGGSSYNEQFF.

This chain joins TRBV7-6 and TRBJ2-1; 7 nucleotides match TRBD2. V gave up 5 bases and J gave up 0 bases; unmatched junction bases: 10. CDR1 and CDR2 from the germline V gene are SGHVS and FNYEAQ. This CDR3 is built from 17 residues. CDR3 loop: CASSPGEGIYSYNEQFF. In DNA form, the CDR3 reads TGTGCCAGCAGCCCCGGGGAGGGGATATACTCCTACAATGAGCAGTTCTTC.

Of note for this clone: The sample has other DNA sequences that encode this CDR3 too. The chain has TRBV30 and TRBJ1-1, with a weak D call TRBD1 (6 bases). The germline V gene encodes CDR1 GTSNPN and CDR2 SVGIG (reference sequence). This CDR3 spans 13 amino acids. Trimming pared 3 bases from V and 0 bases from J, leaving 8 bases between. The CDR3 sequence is CAWSGQLNTEAFF. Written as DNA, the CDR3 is TGTGCCTGGAGCGGACAGCTGAACACTGAAGCTTTCTTT.

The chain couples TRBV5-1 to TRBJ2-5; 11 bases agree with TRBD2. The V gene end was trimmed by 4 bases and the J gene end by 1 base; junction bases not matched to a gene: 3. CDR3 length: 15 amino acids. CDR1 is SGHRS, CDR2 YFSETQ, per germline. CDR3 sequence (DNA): TGCGCCAGCAGCCGTGGGACTAGCGGCCAAGAGACCCAGTACTTC. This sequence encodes CASSRGTSGQETQYF.

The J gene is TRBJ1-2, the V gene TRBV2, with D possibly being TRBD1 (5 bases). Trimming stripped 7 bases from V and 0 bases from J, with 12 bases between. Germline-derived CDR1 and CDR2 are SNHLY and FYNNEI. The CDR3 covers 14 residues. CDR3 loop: CASNGGGTNYGYTF. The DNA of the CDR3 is TGTGCCAGCAATGGGGGAGGGACTAACTATGGCTACACCTTC.

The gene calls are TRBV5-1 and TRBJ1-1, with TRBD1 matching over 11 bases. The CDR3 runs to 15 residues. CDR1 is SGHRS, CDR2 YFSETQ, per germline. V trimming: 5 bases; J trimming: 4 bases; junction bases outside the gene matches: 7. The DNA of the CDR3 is TGCGCCAGCAGGATAACCGGGACAGGGGGCACTGAAGCTTTCTTT. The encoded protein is CASRITGTGGTEAFF.

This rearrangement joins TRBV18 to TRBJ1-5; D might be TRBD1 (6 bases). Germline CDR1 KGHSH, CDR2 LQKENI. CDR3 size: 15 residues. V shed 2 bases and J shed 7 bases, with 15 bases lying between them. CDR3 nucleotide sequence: TGTGCCAGCTCACCATTATACAGGGAGGGGCAGCCCCAGCATTTT. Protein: CASSPLYREGQPQHF.

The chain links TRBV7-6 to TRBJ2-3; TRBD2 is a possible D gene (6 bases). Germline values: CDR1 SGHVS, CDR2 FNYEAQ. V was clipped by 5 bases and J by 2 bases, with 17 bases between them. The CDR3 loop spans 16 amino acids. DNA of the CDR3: TGTGCCAGCAGCCCACGACTAGTCGGGGCCACAGATACGCAGTATTTT. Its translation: CASSPRLVGATDTQYF.

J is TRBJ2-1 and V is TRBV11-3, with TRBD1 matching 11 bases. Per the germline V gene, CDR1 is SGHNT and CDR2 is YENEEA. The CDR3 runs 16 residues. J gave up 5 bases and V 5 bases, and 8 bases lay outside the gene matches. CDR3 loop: CASSPRGTGGNNEQFF. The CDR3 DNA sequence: TGTGCCAGCAGCCCCCGCGGGACAGGGGGGAACAATGAGCAGTTCTTC.